This TCR beta chain was captured by sequencing in a study of cytomegalovirus exposure and HLA in healthy donors. The donors gave bone marrow, and they were healthy. The PCR used 60 Vbeta and 13 Jbeta primers. Measured with immunoSEQ multiplex PCR; TCRdb has only the in-frame clones, and not every one. The sample yields 120,000 or so clones, about 78% seen once. With V trimmed by 6 bases and J by 5 bases, 10 bases remained unmatched. The CDR3 sequence is 15 residues long. Germline assignment: CDR1 SNHLY and CDR2 FYNNEI. Sequences were obtained from PBMCs. The TCR sequence derives from a female donor in good health and CMV-seronegative. The rearrangement uses TRBV2 and TRBJ2-5, with 9 bases aligning to TRBD2. CDR3: CASRVRRGGRETQYF. In DNA, the CDR3 is TGTGCCAGCAGAGTTAGGCGGGGGGGCCGGGAGACCCAGTACTTC.